This section outlines one T cell receptor beta chain sequence together with its context. One junction end does not reproduce the germline sequence, and a read error may be involved. This sample was included in a study of blood T cell repertoires in COVID-19. The assay was immunoSEQ multiplex PCR, and TCRdb's table has in-frame clones only and misses some. The sample has 40,000 to 55,000 clones; roughly 82% are singletons. Germline CDR1 and CDR2: SQVTM and ANQGSEA. The CDR3 consists of 10 residues. Input material: peripheral blood. The receptor was derived from a human donor in a cohort sampled during active COVID-19. The chain carries TRBV29-1 and TRBJ1-2, with D maybe TRBD1 (6 bases). As DNA, the CDR3 is TGCAGCGCCCCACCCGGGACACCAATTTTC. Amino acids: CSAPPGTPIF.